This T cell receptor beta chain was recorded in a study of T cell repertoires in cytomegalovirus infection. Germline V gene lookup returns CDR1 SGHTA and CDR2 FQGNSA. Trimming took 1 base from V and 6 from J, leaving 10 bases between them. This CDR3 has 14 amino acids. TCRdb used MiXCR to reprocess the reads, holding one entry per CDR3 protein. The sample carries around 240,000 distinct CDR3 sequences, roughly 22% recorded once. This clonotype has ten or more counts. This receptor was obtained from a human donor in good health (CMV status not recorded). Some clones in this sample may be carry-over from other donors' samples. Sequencing was performed on CD8+ T cells from PBMCs. This chain links TRBV7-2 with TRBJ2-1; D is perhaps TRBD2 (6 bases). In nucleotides, the CDR3 is TGTGCCAGCAGCTTAGTGACTAGGGCCAATGAGCAGTTCTTC. It is translated as CASSLVTRANEQFF.